This TCR beta chain is from a study of T cells after yellow fever vaccination. The wider study: Some fractions had low cell numbers, and these were prepared with SMART-Seq v4 Ultra Low Input.

The germline V gene encodes CDR1 MDHEN and CDR2 SYDVKM. After removal of 6 bases from V and 3 bases from J, the junction contained 9 bases not matched to a gene. There are 16 residues in the CDR3. Findings and caveats of the study: Sorted repertoires could include abundant contaminating clonotypes from bulk cells. Boosting was followed by the reappearance of most primary-vaccination clones (roughly 95% CD4, 85% to 90% CD8).

This clonotype has only a few counts. Its antigen is not identified. By 5'RACE template switching, TCR cDNA was produced, with a universal primer site and UMIs added in the process. MiXCR, run by TCRdb on the 5' RACE reads, gives a single entry per CDR3 protein. Found here are around 610,000 distinct CDR3 sequences, roughly 14% of them singletons; the top ten hold over 13%. The chain combines TRBV28 with TRBJ2-5; 11 positions match TRBD2. Sequenced here: PBMCs, sampled on the day of the yellow fever booster vaccination. The receptor was derived from a man aged 25 to 40 who received the YFV17D yellow fever vaccine. The CDR3 DNA reads TGTGCCAGCAGCCGGCGCCCGGGACTAGCGGAAGAGACCCAGTACTTC. Amino acid sequence: CASSRRPGLAEETQYF.